Below are 22 T cell receptor beta chains sequenced from a single sample in a study of early T cells in non-severe SARS-CoV-2 infection. TCRdb used MiXCR to reprocess the 5' RACE reads, holding one entry per CDR3 protein. The sample has 55,000 to 80,000 distinct CDR3 sequences, 8.8% seen once; the top ten hold about an eighth. The starting material was whole blood, obtained at baseline. Receptors originate from an adult who was a healthcare worker with PCR-confirmed SARS-CoV-2 infection or an uninfected control (not recorded which).

This clonotype was seen many times. This sequence joins TRBV12-3 or TRBV12-4 and TRBJ1-3; 11 bases agree with TRBD1. The CDR3 extends over 17 amino acids. V lost 6 bases to trimming and J lost 3 bases; unmatched junction nucleotides: 10. The CDR3 region has the DNA TGTGCCAGCAGCTTGGGACAGGGGGTTTTGTATGGAAACACCATATATTTT. Protein: CASSLGQGVLYGNTIYF.

This clonotype has just a few counts. J is TRBJ2-3 and V is TRBV5-5, with no clear D. CDR3 length equals 18 residues. Per germline, CDR1 SGHKS and CDR2 YYEKEE (reference sequence). V was trimmed by 2 bases and J by 2 bases, leaving 21 bases between them. In DNA form, the CDR3 reads TGTGCCAGCAGCTTCGAAATGATCAACAACGTTAACACAGATACGCAGTATTTT. As protein: CASSFEMINNVNTDTQYF.

This clonotype showed up many times. The V and J genes are TRBV7-3 and TRBJ1-6; D uncertain. CDR1 and CDR2 from the germline V gene are SGHTA and FQGTGA. V was shortened by 0 bases and J by 10 bases, with 4 bases between the two germline ends. The length of the CDR3 is 12 residues. CDR3 sequence reads: CASSLTGSPLHF. CDR3 in DNA: TGTGCCAGCAGCTTAACGGGGTCACCCCTCCACTTT.

The chain joins TRBV5-1 to TRBJ2-5, with a weak D call TRBD1 (6 bases). V was pared by 0 bases and J by 5 bases, with 14 bases between. Germline assignment: CDR1 SGHRS and CDR2 YFSETQ. CDR3 length: 15 residues. Here the CDR3 reads CASSLDGGTGETQYF. CDR3 DNA sequence: TGCGCCAGCAGCTTGGATGGGGGTACAGGGGAGACCCAGTACTTC.

V and J are TRBV4-3 and TRBJ2-7; 9 positions match TRBD2. The V gene's germline CDR1 is LGHNA and CDR2 YSLEER. The CDR3 has 18 amino acids. V shed 2 bases, J shed 5 bases, and the junction held 16 bases outside the gene matches. CDR3 DNA: TGCGCCAGCAGCCAAACTCCTGGCGGGAGGGCCGGATATAACGAGCAGTACTTC. Its protein product is CASSQTPGGRAGYNEQYF.

The V gene is TRBV3-1, the J gene TRBJ2-7; D possibly corresponds to TRBD2 (6 bases). The CDR3 has 16 amino acids. The germline V and J ends were trimmed by 4 bases and 0 bases, with 16 bases remaining between them. Germline V gives CDR1 LGHDT, CDR2 YNNKEL (reference sequence). This chain's CDR3 is CASSRGASVSSYEQYF. CDR3 coding DNA: TGTGCCAGCAGCCGCGGGGCTAGCGTTAGCTCCTACGAGCAGTACTTC.

A few counts support this clonotype. The chain joins TRBV5-1 to TRBJ1-1; D unclear. Per the germline V gene, CDR1 is SGHRS and CDR2 is YFSETQ. V dropped 2 bases and J dropped 4 bases, with 12 bases sitting between them. The CDR3 has 14 residues. CDR3 amino acids: CASSFPGTSTEAFF. CDR3 DNA sequence: TGCGCCAGCAGCTTCCCAGGTACGAGCACTGAAGCTTTCTTT.

This clonotype was seen repeatedly, ten times or more. In nucleotides, the CDR3 is TGCAGCGTGGACGGTTTAATGAATGGATTTGAAGCTTTCTTT. Protein: CSVDGLMNGFEAFF. J is TRBJ1-1 and V is TRBV29-1; D is uncertain. Germline CDR1 reads SQVTM; CDR2 reads ANQGSEA. CDR3 length equals 14 residues. With 6 bases removed from V and 7 bases from J, the gap between germline ends came to 21 bases.

This clonotype was found a few times. V usage is TRBV25-1 and J usage is TRBJ1-1; D is undetermined. Germline V gives CDR1 MGHDK, CDR2 SYGVNS. V was trimmed by 3 bases and J by 3 bases, leaving 8 bases between them. This CDR3 spans 13 amino acids. For the CDR3, the DNA is TGTGCCAGCAGTGAGGTGGCAGACACTGAAGCTTTCTTT. Protein product: CASSEVADTEAFF.

The J gene is TRBJ2-2, the V gene TRBV6-5, with a tentative D call TRBD2 (6 bases). With 6 bases removed from V and 2 bases from J, the gap between germline ends came to 13 bases. Germline CDR1 reads MNHEY; CDR2 reads SVGAGI. This CDR3 spans 15 amino acids. CDR3 DNA: TGTGCCAGCAGATTGGACGGGGGAAACACCGGGGAGCTGTTTTTT. It encodes CASRLDGGNTGELFF.

In this sample, this clonotype turned up many times. This chain connects TRBV10-2 to TRBJ1-2; 7 nucleotides match TRBD1. Germline loops: CDR1 WSHSY, CDR2 SAAADI. CDR3 length: 13 residues. The V segment lost 3 bases and the J segment 4 bases; nucleotides outside the gene matches: 2. The CDR3 here is CASSDDRAYGYTF. CDR3 nucleotides: TGCGCCAGCAGTGACGACAGGGCCTATGGCTACACCTTC.

In its sample, this clonotype was seen many times. This chain uses TRBV25-1 with TRBJ2-5; TRBD1 matches at 10 bases. The trim removed 4 bases at V and 4 bases at J, leaving 9 bases unmatched. The CDR3 length is 16 residues. CDR1 is MGHDK and CDR2 is SYGVNS in the germline V gene. Written as DNA, the CDR3 is TGTGCCAGCAGTGCCCGTACGACAGGGGGCACAGAGACCCAGTACTTC. Amino acid sequence: CASSARTTGGTETQYF.

This clonotype has just a few counts. The V call is TRBV18, the J call TRBJ2-1, with no clear D. This CDR3 region has 15 residues. The V gene lost 4 bases and the J gene lost 0 bases, with 10 bases spanning the gap. Germline-derived CDR1 and CDR2 are KGHSH and LQKENI. CDR3 in DNA: TGTGCCAGCTCACTTCTAACTGCCTCCTACAATGAGCAGTTCTTC. The encoded protein is CASSLLTASYNEQFF.

This clonotype was observed many times. The chain joins TRBV20-1 to TRBJ1-4, with D perhaps matching TRBD1 (5 bases). The germline V gene encodes CDR1 DFQATT and CDR2 SNEGSKA (reference sequence). The CDR3 consists of 14 residues. Trimming took off 0 bases at V and 8 bases at J, with 13 bases between the two ends. The CDR3 region is CSARDSQGREKLFF. In nucleotides, the CDR3 is TGCAGTGCTAGAGATTCCCAGGGACGGGAAAAACTGTTTTTT.

This clonotype was counted ten times or more. J is TRBJ2-7 and V is TRBV25-1, with D perhaps given as TRBD1 or TRBD2 (5 bases each). The CDR3 spans 12 residues. Germline V gene sequence: CDR1 MGHDK, CDR2 SYGVNS. The germline V and J ends were trimmed by 7 bases and 12 bases, with 19 bases remaining between them. CDR3: CASTTPAGTVYF. For the CDR3, the DNA is TGTGCCAGCACAACGCCGGCCGGGACGGTGTACTTC.

This clonotype was counted many times. This chain joins TRBV7-6 and TRBJ2-1, with 7 bases aligning to TRBD2. The CDR3 has 16 residues. Germline V CDR1 and CDR2: SGHVS, FNYEAQ. V lost 2 bases and J lost 3; bases outside the gene matches: 7. The CDR3 DNA is TGTGCCAGCAGCTTAAGAGCGGGACGGAACTACAATGAGCAGTTCTTC. This translates into CASSLRAGRNYNEQFF.

The table lists this clonotype with many counts. The rearrangement uses TRBV30 and TRBJ1-4, with 7 nucleotides matching TRBD1. The CDR3 is 14 residues long. J gave up 4 bases and V 4 bases, and 6 bases lay outside the gene matches. Germline values: CDR1 GTSNPN, CDR2 SVGIG (reference sequence). The CDR3 DNA reads TGTGCCTGGACCCCGGACAGGCTTAATGAAAAACTGTTTTTT. Translating it yields CAWTPDRLNEKLFF.

This clonotype was seen more than once but under ten times. This chain joins TRBV5-5 and TRBJ2-3; 9 positions match TRBD2. Germline V gene lookup returns CDR1 SGHKS and CDR2 YYEKEE (reference sequence). After removal of 2 bases from V and 4 bases from J, the junction contained 11 bases not matched to a gene. The CDR3 contains 17 residues. CDR3 bases: TGTGCCAGCAGCTTCCACTGGGGCGGGAGGGGCGCAGATACGCAGTATTTT. It encodes CASSFHWGGRGADTQYF.

This clonotype was counted only a few times. The chain carries TRBV25-1 and TRBJ2-2, with 11 positions matching TRBD2. The V gene end was trimmed by 4 bases and the J gene end by 6 bases; junction bases not matched to a gene: 7. The CDR3 runs 16 residues. CDR1 is MGHDK and CDR2 is SYGVNS in the germline V gene. The CDR3 DNA is TGTGCCAGCAGTGGGCTTAGCGGGAGGGCCGCCGGGGAGCTGTTTTTT. Encoded protein: CASSGLSGRAAGELFF.

This clonotype was recorded many times. J is TRBJ2-1 and V is TRBV18; D is undetermined. Germline CDR1 KGHSH, CDR2 LQKENI. The V and J ends lost 3 bases and 4 bases respectively, with 7 bases between them. The CDR3 has 13 residues. CDR3 in DNA: TGTGCCAGCTCACCCACAGATTACAATGAGCAGTTCTTC. This sequence encodes CASSPTDYNEQFF.

The chain recombines TRBV7-2 with TRBJ2-7, with 7 bases identical to TRBD1. The V segment lost 4 bases and the J segment 5 bases; nucleotides outside the gene matches: 11. Germline CDR1 is SGHTA and CDR2 is FQGNSA. This CDR3 spans 15 amino acids. CDR3 loop: CASSSLTGRIDEQYF. CDR3 coding DNA: TGTGCCAGCAGCTCCTTGACAGGGAGAATCGACGAGCAGTACTTC.

As DNA, the CDR3 is TGTGCCAGCAGGTACCAGGGGCAAAGTAATTCACCCCTCCACTTT. Encoded protein: CASRYQGQSNSPLHF. V gene TRBV12-3 or TRBV12-4 combines with J gene TRBJ1-6, with a weak D call TRBD1 (6 bases). The length of the CDR3 is 15 residues. V dropped 6 bases and J dropped 6 bases, with 15 bases sitting between them.